This entry concerns a single T cell receptor beta chain. Generated by immunoSEQ multiplex PCR, the TCRdb table keeps only in-frame clones and is missing some. The sample lists under 40,000 clones; less than 90% were seen once. The treatment was: randomized to nivolumab then ipilimumab (arm A) or the reverse (arm B). Live CD3+CD8+ CD19− CD56− cells were sorted from PBMCs. This entry belongs to a study of sequential checkpoint blockade in melanoma. On the study more broadly: After both sequences, patients received maintenance nivolumab.

Germline lookup yields CDR1 MGHRA and CDR2 YSYEKL. This CDR3 is built from 16 residues. Trimming shortened V by 1 base and J by 0 bases, and 10 bases separated the two germline ends. Sequencing was performed on CD8+ T cells sorted from blood (inferred from file names), taken from a patient given nivolumab and ipilimumab in sequence. The gene calls are TRBV4-1 and TRBJ2-1; D is unresolved. The origin of this receptor is a human donor with melanoma. CDR3 DNA sequence: TGCGCCAGCAGCCAAGTTTTCAAGAGCTCCTACAATGAGCAGTTCTTC. This gives the protein CASSQVFKSSYNEQFF.